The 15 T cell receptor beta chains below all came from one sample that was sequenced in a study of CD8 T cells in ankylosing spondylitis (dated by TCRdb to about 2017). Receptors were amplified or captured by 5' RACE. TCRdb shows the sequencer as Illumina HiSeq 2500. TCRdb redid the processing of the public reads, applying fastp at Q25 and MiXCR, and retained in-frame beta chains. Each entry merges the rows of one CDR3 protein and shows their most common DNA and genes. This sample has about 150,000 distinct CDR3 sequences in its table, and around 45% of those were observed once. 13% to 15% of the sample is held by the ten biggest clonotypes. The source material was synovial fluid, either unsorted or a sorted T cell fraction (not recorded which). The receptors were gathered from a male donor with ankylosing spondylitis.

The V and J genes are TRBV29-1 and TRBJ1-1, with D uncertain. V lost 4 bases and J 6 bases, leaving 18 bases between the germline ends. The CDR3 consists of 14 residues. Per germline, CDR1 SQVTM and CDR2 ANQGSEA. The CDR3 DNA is TGCAGCGTTGGTGGACGGTCTTTAGGCCCTGAAGCTTTCTTT. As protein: CSVGGRSLGPEAFF.

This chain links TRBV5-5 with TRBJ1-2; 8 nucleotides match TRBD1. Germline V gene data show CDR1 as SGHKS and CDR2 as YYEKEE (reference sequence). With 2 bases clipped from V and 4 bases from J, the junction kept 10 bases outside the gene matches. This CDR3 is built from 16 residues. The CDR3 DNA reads TGTGCCAGCAGCTTCGGGCGCGGACAGGGTGGCTATGGCTACACCTTC. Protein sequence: CASSFGRGQGGYGYTF.

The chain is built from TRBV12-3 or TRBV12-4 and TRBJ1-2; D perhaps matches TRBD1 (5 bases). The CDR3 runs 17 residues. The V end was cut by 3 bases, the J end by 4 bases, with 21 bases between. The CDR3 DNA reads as TGTGCCAGCAGTTTTACATTTCCCCCGGGGCATACCTATGGCTACACCTTC. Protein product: CASSFTFPPGHTYGYTF.

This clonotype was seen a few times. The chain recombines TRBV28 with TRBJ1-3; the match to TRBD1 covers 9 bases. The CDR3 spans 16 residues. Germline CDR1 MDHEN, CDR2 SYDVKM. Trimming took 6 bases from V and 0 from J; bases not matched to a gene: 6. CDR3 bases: TGTGCCAGCAGCTATAGGACAGGGGCCTCTGGAAACACCATATATTTT. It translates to CASSYRTGASGNTIYF.

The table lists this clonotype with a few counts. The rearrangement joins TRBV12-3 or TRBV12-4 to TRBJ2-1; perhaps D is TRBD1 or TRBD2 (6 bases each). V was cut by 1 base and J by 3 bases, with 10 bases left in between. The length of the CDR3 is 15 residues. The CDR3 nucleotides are TGTGCCAGCAGTTTAGTCGGGGGCCACTACAATGAGCAGTTCTTC. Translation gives CASSLVGGHYNEQFF.

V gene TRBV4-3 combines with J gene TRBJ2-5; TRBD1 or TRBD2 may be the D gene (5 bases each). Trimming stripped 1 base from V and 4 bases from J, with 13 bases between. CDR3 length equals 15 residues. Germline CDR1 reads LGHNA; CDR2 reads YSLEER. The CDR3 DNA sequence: TGCGCCAGCAGCCAAGGTATTAGAGGGGCAGAGACCCAGTACTTC. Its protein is CASSQGIRGAETQYF.

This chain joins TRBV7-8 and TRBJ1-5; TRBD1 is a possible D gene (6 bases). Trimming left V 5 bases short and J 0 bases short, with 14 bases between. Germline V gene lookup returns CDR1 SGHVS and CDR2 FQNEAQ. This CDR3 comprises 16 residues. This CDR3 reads CASSPRQAYSNQPQHF. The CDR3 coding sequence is TGTGCCAGCAGCCCACGACAGGCCTATAGCAATCAGCCCCAGCATTTT.

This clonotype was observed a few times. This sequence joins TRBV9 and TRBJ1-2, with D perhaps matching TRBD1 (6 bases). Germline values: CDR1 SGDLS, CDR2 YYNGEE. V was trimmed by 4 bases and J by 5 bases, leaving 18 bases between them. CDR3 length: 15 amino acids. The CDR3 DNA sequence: TGTGCCAGCAGCCCGCCTCACAGGGAACGGTATGGCTACACCTTC. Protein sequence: CASSPPHRERYGYTF.

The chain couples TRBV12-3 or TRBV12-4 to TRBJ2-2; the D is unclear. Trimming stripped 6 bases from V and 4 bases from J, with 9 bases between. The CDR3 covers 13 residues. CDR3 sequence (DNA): TGTGCCAGCAGGATGTCTGTCACCGGGGAGCTGTTTTTT. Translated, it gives CASRMSVTGELFF.

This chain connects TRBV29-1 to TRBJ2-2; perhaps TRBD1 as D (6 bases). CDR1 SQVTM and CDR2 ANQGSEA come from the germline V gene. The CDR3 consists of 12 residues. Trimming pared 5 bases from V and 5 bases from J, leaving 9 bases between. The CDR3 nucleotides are TGCAGCGTTCTTACAGGGACCGGGGAGCTGTTTTTT. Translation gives CSVLTGTGELFF.

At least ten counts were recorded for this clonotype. CDR3 coding DNA: TGCGCCAGCAGTGAGTCGGGACGGACTAACTATGGCTACACCTTC. It encodes CASSESGRTNYGYTF. The rearrangement joins TRBV10-2 to TRBJ1-2; D may be TRBD1 (5 bases). This CDR3 has 15 amino acids. Germline V gene sequence: CDR1 WSHSY, CDR2 SAAADI. Trimming removed 0 bases from V and 0 bases from J, with 8 bases in between.

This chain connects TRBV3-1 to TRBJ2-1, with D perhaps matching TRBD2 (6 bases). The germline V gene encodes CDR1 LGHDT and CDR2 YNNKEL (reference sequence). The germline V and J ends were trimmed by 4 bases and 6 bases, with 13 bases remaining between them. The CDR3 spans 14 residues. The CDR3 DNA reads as TGTGCCAGCAGCCCATTTTGGACTACCAATGAGCAGTTCTTC. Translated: CASSPFWTTNEQFF.

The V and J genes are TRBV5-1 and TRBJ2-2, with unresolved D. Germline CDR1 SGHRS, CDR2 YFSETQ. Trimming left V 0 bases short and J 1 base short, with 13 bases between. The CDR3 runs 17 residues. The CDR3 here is CASSLVSARMNTGELFF. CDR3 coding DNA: TGCGCCAGCAGCTTGGTGAGCGCCAGAATGAACACCGGGGAGCTGTTTTTT.

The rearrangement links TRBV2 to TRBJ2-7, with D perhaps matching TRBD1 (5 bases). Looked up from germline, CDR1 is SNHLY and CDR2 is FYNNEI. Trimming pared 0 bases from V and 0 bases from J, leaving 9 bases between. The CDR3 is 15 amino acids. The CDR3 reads CASSEAYRSSYEQYF. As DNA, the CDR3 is TGTGCCAGCAGTGAAGCTTACAGGAGCTCCTACGAGCAGTACTTC.

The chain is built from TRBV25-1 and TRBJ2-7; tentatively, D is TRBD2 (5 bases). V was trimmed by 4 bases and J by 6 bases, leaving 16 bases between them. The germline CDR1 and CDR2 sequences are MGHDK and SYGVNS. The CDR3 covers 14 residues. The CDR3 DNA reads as TGTGCCAGCAGTGGTCCGCATCGGGAAACCGAGCAGTACTTC. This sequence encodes CASSGPHRETEQYF.